This T cell receptor beta chain was observed in a study of CD8+CD57+ T cells in acquired aplastic anemia. All patients picked for sequencing had shown, by flow cytometry, an expansion of CD8+CD57+ cells. This clonotype was recorded a few times. Genomic DNA acted as the template from which TCR beta VDJ combination and CDR3 sequence profiling were carried out. TCRdb re-derived calls from the reads in MiXCR, one entry per CDR3 protein. Of approximately 300,000 distinct CDR3 sequences in the sample, 45% to 65% were seen once. The CDR3 extends over 15 amino acids. CDR1 is SGDLS and CDR2 is YYNGEE in the germline V gene. Trimming at V came to 0 bases and at J to 7 bases, leaving 9 bases not matched to a gene.

The sequence came from a human donor with aplastic anemia. Sequenced input: sorted CD4+, CD8+, or CD8+CD57+ T cells (not recorded which) from PBMCs. The rearrangement links TRBV9 to TRBJ2-7; 8 nucleotides agree with TRBD2. CDR3 protein: CASSVARSGGREQYF. The CDR3, as DNA: TGTGCCAGCAGCGTAGCTCGGTCGGGAGGGCGTGAGCAGTACTTC.